These 18 T cell receptor beta chains share one sample of origin, sequenced in a study of OX40 agonist ivuxolimab in advanced cancers. Measured with immunoSEQ multiplex PCR; TCRdb has only the in-frame clones, and not every one. This sample carries tens of thousands of clones, roughly 83% of them seen once, and the ten largest clones take 15%. Sequencing used CD4+ or CD8+ T cells sorted from blood, obtained in a trial of the OX40 agonist ivuxolimab. These TCRs come from an adult with an advanced solid tumor such as melanoma, head and neck, liver or kidney cancer.

The chain carries TRBV19 and TRBJ2-5; 10 nucleotides align to TRBD1. V lost 3 bases and J lost 4; bases outside the gene matches: 8. This CDR3 spans 16 amino acids. Germline-derived CDR1 and CDR2 are LNHDA and SQIVND (reference sequence). CDR3 sequence: CASSIGTGVSRETQYF. In DNA form, the CDR3 reads TGTGCCAGTAGTATCGGGACAGGGGTATCCCGAGAGACCCAGTACTTC.

The sample holds a few counts of this clone. The chain carries TRBV6-1 and TRBJ2-5, with 9 positions matching TRBD1. Germline-derived CDR1 and CDR2 are MNHNS and SASEGT. V lost 5 bases and J lost 3; bases outside the gene matches: 4. There are 14 residues in the CDR3. CDR3 nucleotide sequence: TGTGCCAGCAGTCCTAGGACAGGGGAAGAGACCCAGTACTTC. It is translated as CASSPRTGEETQYF.

The chain joins TRBV11-2 to TRBJ1-1, with D perhaps matching TRBD1 (6 bases). The CDR3 length is 15 residues. Germline CDR1 and CDR2: SGHAT and FQNNGV. The ends were cut back, 0 bases at V and 5 bases at J, with 13 bases in the middle. The CDR3 nucleotides are TGTGCCAGCAGCTTAGAGCCAGGGGTAGGGACTGAAGCTTTCTTT. Its translation: CASSLEPGVGTEAFF. Using reference TRBV11-2 and TRBJ1-1 for the parts outside the CDR3, the full variable domain is EAGVAQSPRYKIIEKRQSVAFWCNPISGHATLYWYQQILGQGPKLLIQFQNNGVVDDSQLPKDRFSAERLKGVDSTLKIQPAKLEDSAVYLCASSLEPGVGTEAFFGQGTRLTVV.

This rearrangement joins TRBV10-2 to TRBJ2-3, with a tentative D call TRBD1 (6 bases). Looked up from germline, CDR1 is WSHSY and CDR2 is SAAADI. The CDR3 spans 13 residues. V lost 10 bases to trimming and J lost 0 bases, with 11 bases between them. CDR3 sequence (DNA): TGCGCCATACGGGACACTAGCACAGATACGCAGTATTTT. The encoded protein is CAIRDTSTDTQYF.

The V gene is TRBV11-3, the J gene TRBJ2-7; 7 nucleotides line up with TRBD1. The trim removed 0 bases at V and 4 bases at J, leaving 21 bases unmatched. The germline CDR1 and CDR2 sequences are SGHNT and YENEEA. The CDR3 spans 20 residues. The CDR3 DNA follows: TGTGCCAGCAGCTTAGAATGGGGTGTGGTGCGACAGGGTATTTTGTACGAGCAGTACTTC. It is translated as CASSLEWGVVRQGILYEQYF.

The chain joins TRBV15 to TRBJ2-2, with D tentatively TRBD1 (5 bases). There are 13 residues in the CDR3. Germline V gene sequence: CDR1 LNHNV, CDR2 YYDKDF (reference sequence). With 4 bases removed from V and 6 bases from J, the gap between germline ends came to 9 bases. This CDR3 reads CATSMVGPGELFF. The CDR3 region has the DNA TGTGCCACCAGCATGGTGGGGCCCGGGGAGCTGTTTTTT. Combining the CDR3 with reference TRBV15 and TRBJ2-2 gives the whole variable domain DAMVIQNPRYQVTQFGKPVTLSCSQTLNHNVMYWYQQKSSQAPKLLFHYYDKDFNNEADTPDNFQSRRPNTSFCFLDIRSPGLGDTAMYLCATSMVGPGELFFGEGSRLTVL.

The chain recombines TRBV30 with TRBJ1-2; a possible D gene is TRBD1 (5 bases). V was shortened by 2 bases and J by 7 bases, with 11 bases between the two germline ends. This CDR3 has 12 amino acids. Germline lookup yields CDR1 GTSNPN and CDR2 SVGIG (reference sequence). The CDR3 sequence: CAWSKGTFGYTF. The CDR3 DNA follows: TGTGCCTGGAGTAAAGGGACCTTTGGCTACACCTTC.

The gene calls are TRBV29-1 and TRBJ2-3; 10 positions agree with TRBD1. The germline V gene has CDR1 SQVTM and CDR2 ANQGSEA. The V gene end was trimmed by 7 bases and the J gene end by 5 bases; junction bases not matched to a gene: 15. The CDR3 totals 16 residues. The CDR3 bases are TGCAGCGCTATCCCCCGGGACAGGGGATATCAAGATACGCAGTATTTT. This codes for CSAIPRDRGYQDTQYF.

CDR3 sequence reads: CAWNSGLAGSYNEQFF. CDR3 sequence (DNA): TGTGCCTGGAATTCTGGTCTAGCGGGATCCTACAATGAGCAGTTCTTC. V is TRBV30 and J is TRBJ2-1; TRBD2 matches 9 bases. V shed 4 bases and J 1 base; nucleotides not matched to a gene: 8. CDR1 GTSNPN and CDR2 SVGIG come from the germline V gene (reference sequence). The CDR3 runs 16 residues.

The genes are TRBV5-1 and TRBJ2-3; perhaps D is TRBD1 or TRBD2 (6 bases each). V lost 7 bases and J 6 bases, leaving 9 bases between the germline ends. This CDR3 comprises 11 residues. Germline V lookup: CDR1 SGHRS, CDR2 YFSETQ. CDR3 amino acids: CASGGHDTQYF. The CDR3 coding sequence is TGCGCCAGCGGGGGGCACGATACGCAGTATTTT.

The CDR3 reads CASSFQGATEAFF. The CDR3 DNA follows: TGCGCCAGCAGCTTCCAGGGGGCTACTGAAGCTTTCTTT. The chain combines TRBV5-1 with TRBJ1-1; the match to TRBD1 covers 8 bases. Losses at the gene ends were 2 bases for V and 5 bases for J; bases not matched to a gene: 2. Germline V gives CDR1 SGHRS, CDR2 YFSETQ. The CDR3 is 13 residues long.

V and J are TRBV25-1 and TRBJ2-3; 7 bases align to TRBD1. Germline V lookup: CDR1 MGHDK, CDR2 SYGVNS. V trimming: 2 bases; J trimming: 2 bases; junction bases outside the gene matches: 1. The length of the CDR3 is 14 residues. The CDR3 loop is CASSEGTVTDTQYF. In DNA form, the CDR3 reads TGTGCCAGCAGTGAAGGGACAGTCACAGATACGCAGTATTTT.

This clone was detected only a few times. The V call is TRBV4-1, the J call TRBJ1-1; D is unresolved. Trimming pared 8 bases from V and 3 bases from J, leaving 10 bases between. The CDR3 runs 12 residues. Germline CDR1 MGHRA, CDR2 YSYEKL. In DNA form, the CDR3 reads TGCGCCAGCCGGAAGGGTGACACTGAAGCTTTCTTT. Translation gives CASRKGDTEAFF.

The rearrangement joins TRBV30 to TRBJ2-7; 8 bases are shared with TRBD2. Germline values: CDR1 GTSNPN, CDR2 SVGIG (reference sequence). The V gene end was trimmed by 2 bases and the J gene end by 3 bases; junction bases not matched to a gene: 21. The CDR3 runs to 19 residues. DNA for the CDR3: TGTGCCTGGAGTCCCTCGGCTCGGGGGAGCGGGGGTGCACTCTACGAGCAGTACTTC. Its protein product is CAWSPSARGSGGALYEQYF. The full variable domain, rest sourced from reference TRBV30 and TRBJ2-7, is SQTIHQWPATLVQPVGSPLSLECTVEGTSNPNLYWYRQAAGRGLQLLFYSVGIGQISSEVPQNLSASRPQDRQFILSSKKLLLSDSGFYLCAWSPSARGSGGALYEQYFGPGTRLTVT.

V usage is TRBV2 and J usage is TRBJ2-1, with D possibly matching TRBD1 (6 bases). V lost 2 bases to trimming and J lost 7 bases, with 15 bases between them. The germline V gene has CDR1 SNHLY and CDR2 FYNNEI. The CDR3 loop spans 15 amino acids. The DNA of the CDR3 is TGTGCCAGCAGTGAAATCAGGGGTCGGTTTAATGAGCAGTTCTTC. The encoded protein is CASSEIRGRFNEQFF.

The V and J genes are TRBV19 and TRBJ1-2; no clear D gene. Per germline, CDR1 LNHDA and CDR2 SQIVND (reference sequence). V was cut by 1 base and J by 8 bases, with 8 bases left in between. The CDR3 is 12 residues long. The CDR3 region has the DNA TGTGCCAGTAGTATAGTTAACGGAGGCTACACCTTC. This codes for CASSIVNGGYTF.

V is TRBV28 and J is TRBJ2-6, with D tentatively TRBD2 (6 bases). Germline V gene sequence: CDR1 MDHEN, CDR2 SYDVKM. Trimming removed 5 bases from V and 2 bases from J, with 19 bases in between. The CDR3 runs 18 residues. CDR3 residues: CASSLEGIGLPGANVLTF. CDR3 nucleotides: TGTGCCAGCAGTCTGGAGGGGATAGGGTTACCTGGGGCCAACGTCCTGACTTTC.

V and J are TRBV19 and TRBJ1-1; D is uncertain. Germline loops: CDR1 LNHDA, CDR2 SQIVND (reference sequence). Deletions cut 0 bases from V and 4 bases from J, with 6 bases between. The CDR3 is 13 residues long. The CDR3 sequence: CASSIDWVTEAFF. The CDR3 DNA reads as TGTGCCAGTAGTATAGATTGGGTCACTGAAGCTTTCTTT.